Shown below are 23 T cell receptor beta chains from a single sample sequenced in a study of T cell responses to AZD1222 COVID-19 vaccine. Sequenced by immunoSEQ multiplex PCR; TCRdb stores in-frame clones only, minus some. The sample carries under 150,000 clones, about nine tenths recorded once. The sequencing used peripheral blood, collected 28 days after the second AZD1222 dose. These receptors came from an adult who received the AZD1222 COVID-19 vaccine.

The V and J genes are TRBV2 and TRBJ1-2; TRBD1 matches 7 bases. The V segment lost 2 bases and the J segment 4 bases; nucleotides outside the gene matches: 7. The CDR3 runs to 15 residues. Germline-derived CDR1 and CDR2 are SNHLY and FYNNEI. The CDR3, as DNA: TGTGCCAGCAGTGAAAGGGCGACAGGGCGCTATGGCTACACCTTC. The encoded protein is CASSERATGRYGYTF.

The chain uses TRBV5-1 and TRBJ1-5, with D hard to call. V lost 2 bases to trimming and J lost 3 bases, with 12 bases between them. CDR1 is SGHRS and CDR2 is YFSETQ in the germline V gene. This CDR3 is 15 amino acids long. Here the CDR3 reads CASSFEGSNNQPQHF. CDR3 nucleotide sequence: TGCGCCAGCAGCTTCGAGGGCTCTAACAATCAGCCCCAGCATTTT.

This clone was seen a handful of times. This rearrangement joins TRBV6-1 to TRBJ1-5; D remains unclear. CDR3 length equals 13 residues. Trimming cost V 2 bases and J 6 bases, with 8 bases left between them. Germline V gene data show CDR1 as MNHNS and CDR2 as SASEGT. Here the CDR3 DNA reads TGTGCCAGCAGTGAAATGATGGTTCAGCCCCAGCATTTT. Its translation: CASSEMMVQPQHF.

V gene TRBV27 combines with J gene TRBJ1-6, with D unclear. This CDR3 is built from 13 residues. Trimming shortened V by 6 bases and J by 10 bases, and 13 bases separated the two germline ends. The germline V gene encodes CDR1 MNHEY and CDR2 SMNVEV (reference sequence). The CDR3 region is CASSLNPSSPLHF. The CDR3 DNA reads as TGTGCCAGCAGCTTAAACCCTTCCTCACCCCTCCACTTT.

The chain employs TRBV29-1 and TRBJ2-7; D is unresolved. This CDR3 is built from 13 residues. The germline V gene has CDR1 SQVTM and CDR2 ANQGSEA. The V end was cut by 4 bases, the J end by 0 bases, with 10 bases between. The CDR3, as DNA: TGCAGCGTTGTGTCAACCAACTCCTACGAGCAGTACTTC. This codes for CSVVSTNSYEQYF.

The chain recombines TRBV5-6 with TRBJ1-5; D may be TRBD1 (6 bases). The germline V and J ends were trimmed by 0 bases and 3 bases, with 7 bases remaining between them. This CDR3 region has 14 residues. Per the germline V gene, CDR1 is SGHDT and CDR2 is YYEEEE. The CDR3 is CASSLAGDNQPQHF. In DNA, the CDR3 is TGTGCCAGCAGCTTGGCAGGGGACAATCAGCCCCAGCATTTT.

The chain joins TRBV18 to TRBJ2-7; 9 bases match TRBD2. The V gene end was trimmed by 2 bases and the J gene end by 3 bases; junction bases not matched to a gene: 5. CDR1 KGHSH and CDR2 LQKENI come from the germline V gene. CDR3 size: 15 residues. CDR3 residues: CASSPGLAGIYEQYF. The CDR3, as DNA: TGTGCCAGCTCACCAGGCCTAGCGGGGATCTACGAGCAGTACTTC.

The chain employs TRBV6-5 and TRBJ2-7; D may be TRBD1 or TRBD2 (5 bases each). V was shortened by 9 bases and J by 9 bases, with 12 bases between the two germline ends. Germline loops: CDR1 MNHEY, CDR2 SVGAGI. The CDR3 extends over 10 amino acids. CDR3 in DNA: TGTGCCAGGGGGCGGGTTGGGCAGTACTTC. Its protein product is CARGRVGQYF.

V and J are TRBV7-2 and TRBJ1-1; D call uncertain. Germline lookup yields CDR1 SGHTA and CDR2 FQGNSA. CDR3 length: 14 amino acids. V lost 6 bases, J lost 0 bases, and 11 bases lay in between. The CDR3 reads CASSFSFMNTEAFF. The DNA for the CDR3 is TGTGCCAGCAGTTTCAGTTTCATGAACACTGAAGCTTTCTTT.

This rearrangement joins TRBV5-5 to TRBJ1-2; no clear D. CDR3 size: 14 residues. V gave up 5 bases and J gave up 1 base, with 12 bases separating them. Germline assignment: CDR1 SGHKS and CDR2 YYEKEE (reference sequence). The CDR3 region is CASRSPQSNYGYTF. CDR3 bases: TGTGCCAGCAGGTCGCCCCAGAGTAACTATGGCTACACCTTC.

This sequence joins TRBV4-2 and TRBJ2-1; 11 bases agree with TRBD2. Germline V gives CDR1 LGHNA, CDR2 YNFKEQ. After removal of 3 bases from V and 5 bases from J, the junction contained 6 bases not matched to a gene. The CDR3 length is 16 residues. DNA for the CDR3: TGTGCCAGCAGCCAGACACTAGCGGGGGAGGACAATGAGCAGTTCTTC. This sequence encodes CASSQTLAGEDNEQFF.

The CDR3 nucleotides read TGTGCCAGCACCAAAGAAGGTGGTTTGAACTATGGCTACACCTTC. Encoded protein: CASTKEGGLNYGYTF. The chain links TRBV11-3 to TRBJ1-2; D uncertain. This CDR3 comprises 15 residues. Per germline, CDR1 SGHNT and CDR2 YENEEA. V dropped 7 bases and J dropped 2 bases, with 17 bases sitting between them.

This sequence joins TRBV7-9 and TRBJ1-2; D gene ambiguous. Germline-derived CDR1 and CDR2 are SEHNR and FQNEAQ (reference sequence). The CDR3 runs to 12 residues. V lost 1 base and J lost 4, with 4 bases in between. This CDR3 is CASSLGTYGYTF. The CDR3 region has the DNA TGTGCCAGCAGCTTAGGCACCTATGGCTACACCTTC.

The chain has TRBV4-1 and TRBJ2-2; D unresolved. V was cut by 2 bases and J by 8 bases, with 6 bases left in between. CDR3 size: 12 residues. Germline lookup yields CDR1 MGHRA and CDR2 YSYEKL. CDR3 amino acids: CASSQITGELFF. CDR3 DNA sequence: TGCGCCAGCAGCCAAATTACTGGGGAGCTGTTTTTT.

The chain is built from TRBV30 and TRBJ1-5; D is possibly TRBD1 (5 bases). From germline, CDR1 is GTSNPN and CDR2 SVGIG (reference sequence). CDR3 length: 14 amino acids. With 2 bases removed from V and 2 bases from J, the gap between germline ends came to 10 bases. CDR3: CAWSNQGGNQPQHF. In nucleotides, the CDR3 is TGTGCCTGGAGTAACCAGGGTGGCAATCAGCCCCAGCATTTT.

Here the CDR3 reads CASSRTHNQPQHF. DNA of the CDR3: TGTGCCAGCAGCCGGACCCACAATCAGCCCCAGCATTTT. This chain uses TRBV7-9 with TRBJ1-5; D remains ambiguous. Germline loops: CDR1 SEHNR, CDR2 FQNEAQ (reference sequence). The V and J ends lost 5 bases and 3 bases respectively, with 8 bases between them. This CDR3 has 13 amino acids.

The chain links TRBV5-1 to TRBJ1-3; D gene uncertain. Germline V CDR1 and CDR2: SGHRS, YFSETQ. The CDR3 sequence is 18 residues long. V lost 2 bases, J lost 0 bases, and 18 bases lay in between. The CDR3 bases are TGCGCCAGCAGCTTTGGCAGAAGGCTTGCCGACTCTGGAAACACCATATATTTT. Translation: CASSFGRRLADSGNTIYF.

The chain carries TRBV7-8 and TRBJ1-1, with D perhaps matching TRBD1 (6 bases). The V end was cut by 1 base, the J end by 0 bases, with 15 bases between. Germline V gives CDR1 SGHVS, CDR2 FQNEAQ. This CDR3 has 17 amino acids. The CDR3 sequence: CASSLGPTGGMNTEAFF. The CDR3 region has the DNA TGTGCCAGCAGCTTAGGACCGACGGGGGGCATGAACACTGAAGCTTTCTTT.

This rearrangement joins TRBV5-6 to TRBJ2-1, with 7 positions matching TRBD1. Unmatched junction bases numbered 17, after V lost 5 bases and J lost 0 bases. The CDR3 loop spans 19 amino acids. In germline, CDR1 is SGHDT, CDR2 YYEEEE. The CDR3 DNA reads as TGTGCCAGCAGTTCGACAGGGAGCGGTGGAGTGGGCTCCTACAATGAGCAGTTCTTC. Its protein is CASSSTGSGGVGSYNEQFF.

The chain uses TRBV27 and TRBJ1-1; TRBD1 aligns across 7 bases. This CDR3 is built from 13 residues. The germline V gene encodes CDR1 MNHEY and CDR2 SMNVEV (reference sequence). V lost 6 bases to trimming and J lost 4 bases; unmatched junction nucleotides: 5. The CDR3 spells CASRKTGITEAFF. DNA for the CDR3: TGTGCCAGCAGAAAGACAGGGATCACTGAAGCTTTCTTT.

This CDR3 reads CASSLGQGRGTDTQYF. CDR3 nucleotides: TGTGCCAGCAGCCTCGGACAGGGTCGGGGCACAGATACGCAGTATTTT. The chain recombines TRBV9 with TRBJ2-3; 8 bases map to TRBD1. Germline lookup yields CDR1 SGDLS and CDR2 YYNGEE. The CDR3 is made up of 16 amino acids. J lost 1 base, V lost 4 bases, and 8 bases had no gene match.

The J gene is TRBJ2-2, the V gene TRBV4-1; no clear D gene. The CDR3 consists of 15 residues. Germline CDR1 is MGHRA and CDR2 is YSYEKL. Trimming left V 0 bases short and J 9 bases short, with 14 bases between. The CDR3 coding sequence is TGCGCCAGCAGCCAAGATAACGGCCATCTCAGGGAGCTGTTTTTT. It codes for CASSQDNGHLRELFF.

The chain joins TRBV7-9 to TRBJ2-1; D is undetermined. The CDR3 has 15 amino acids. CDR1 and CDR2 from the germline V gene are SEHNR and FQNEAQ (reference sequence). Trimming took 5 bases from V and 3 from J, leaving 14 bases between them. The chain's CDR3 is CASSPHTVGYNEQFF. CDR3 DNA: TGTGCCAGCAGCCCTCACACAGTAGGCTACAATGAGCAGTTCTTC.